The subject of this entry is one T cell receptor (beta chain). This entry comes from a study of OX40 agonist ivuxolimab in advanced cancers. On the study more broadly: Patients were dosed intravenously with ivuxolimab at 0.01 to 10 mg/kg every 2 weeks. Dose-escalation patients suffered from hepatocellular carcinoma, melanoma, renal cell or head and neck cancer.

The table came from immunoSEQ multiplex PCR; TCRdb's copy has only in-frame clones and leaves some out. In the table there are tens of thousands of clones, around 80% of which are singletons. This CDR3 contains 12 residues. In germline, CDR1 is MNHEY, CDR2 SVGAGI. V lost 4 bases, J lost 3 bases, and 6 bases lay in between. The sequencing here drew on CD4+ or CD8+ T cells sorted from blood, taken in a trial of the OX40 agonist ivuxolimab. J is TRBJ1-2 and V is TRBV6-5; D is undetermined. The TCR comes from an adult with an advanced solid tumor such as melanoma, head and neck, liver or kidney cancer. CDR3 coding DNA: TGTGCCAGCAGTTCGGCCTACTATGGCTACACCTTC. Protein: CASSSAYYGYTF.